These 9 T cell receptor beta chains share one sample of origin, sequenced in a study of blood T cell repertoires in COVID-19. Sequencing was performed with immunoSEQ multiplex PCR; in TCRdb, only in-frame clones are kept and a portion is missing. Of about 200,000 clones in the sample, 75% to 85% were seen once. Source material: PBMCs or T cells enriched from blood (not recorded which). These receptors were taken from a woman between 45 and 65 years old with acute COVID-19.

At least ten counts were recorded for this clone. The rearrangement links TRBV29-1 to TRBJ1-1, with 9 bases fitting TRBD1. Trimming cost V 1 base and J 7 bases; bases outside gene matches: 7. Germline CDR1 reads SQVTM; CDR2 reads ANQGSEA. The CDR3 loop spans 14 amino acids. The CDR3 reads CSVEVGQGFGEAFF. The CDR3 DNA reads TGCAGCGTTGAAGTGGGACAGGGATTCGGTGAAGCTTTCTTT.

The chain is built from TRBV6-1 and TRBJ2-3; perhaps TRBD1 as D (6 bases). Between the trimmed V and J ends, which lost 6 bases and 5 bases, there was a span of 12 bases. Looked up from germline, CDR1 is MNHNS and CDR2 is SASEGT. The CDR3 runs to 13 residues. The CDR3 DNA is TGTGCCAGCAGCCAGGGGTCCATAGATACGCAGTATTTT. Protein: CASSQGSIDTQYF.

The chain carries TRBV7-9 and TRBJ2-5, with 10 bases matching TRBD2. The V gene's germline CDR1 is SEHNR and CDR2 FQNEAQ (reference sequence). Unmatched junction bases numbered 4, after V lost 4 bases and J lost 5 bases. The CDR3 length is 14 residues. The CDR3 reads CASSYTSGEETQYF. The CDR3 region has the DNA TGTGCCAGCAGCTACACTAGCGGGGAGGAGACCCAGTACTTC.

The rearrangement uses TRBV30 and TRBJ1-2; maybe TRBD1 (5 bases). There are 12 residues in the CDR3. V shed 0 bases and J shed 14 bases, with 16 bases lying between them. In germline, CDR1 is GTSNPN, CDR2 SVGIG (reference sequence). Here the CDR3 DNA reads TGTGCCTGGAGTGTACTGTCGCGGGGGTTGACCTTC. It encodes CAWSVLSRGLTF.

This clone was recorded only once. CDR3 loop: CSVEFQYGYTF. The CDR3 bases are TGCAGCGTTGAATTTCAGTATGGCTACACCTTC. The gene calls are TRBV29-1 and TRBJ1-2; D is unresolved. Germline V gives CDR1 SQVTM, CDR2 ANQGSEA. V was clipped by 2 bases and J by 5 bases, with 6 bases between them. CDR3 length: 11 amino acids.

Of note for this clone: An end of the junction differs from the germline gene, which may be a read error. The chain uses TRBV7-7 and TRBJ1-1; D not resolved. The CDR3 covers 13 residues. CDR1 SSHAT and CDR2 FNYEAQ come from the germline V gene (reference sequence). The CDR3 DNA reads as TGTGCTAGCAGCTTATCGGGGAACACTGAAGCTTTCTTT. Protein product: CASSLSGNTEAFF.

This clone was seen more than once but under ten times. The CDR3 protein is CAWSGALSGMNTEAFF. In DNA form, the CDR3 reads TGTGCCTGGAGTGGTGCTCTCTCCGGGATGAACACTGAAGCTTTCTTT. The V and J genes are TRBV30 and TRBJ1-1, with unresolved D. This CDR3 comprises 16 residues. Trimming shortened V by 1 base and J by 0 bases, and 15 bases separated the two germline ends. Germline V gives CDR1 GTSNPN, CDR2 SVGIG (reference sequence).

This clone has a handful of counts. Other nucleotide sequences in the sample specify the same CDR3. The rearrangement uses TRBV28 and TRBJ1-2; TRBD1 matches 8 bases. CDR1 MDHEN and CDR2 SYDVKM come from the germline V gene. The V gene end was trimmed by 6 bases and the J gene end by 0 bases; junction bases not matched to a gene: 6. The CDR3 sequence is 15 residues long. CDR3 in DNA: TGTGCCAGCAGCAGCACAGGGGGGGCTAACTATGGCTACACCTTC. Translation gives CASSSTGGANYGYTF.

This sequence joins TRBV11-2 and TRBJ2-7, with 12 nucleotides matching TRBD2. The ends lost 5 bases at V and 5 bases at J; junction bases unmatched: 7. CDR1 and CDR2 from the germline V gene are SGHAT and FQNNGV. This CDR3 has 15 residues. The CDR3 region is CASSTTSGGPDEQYV. CDR3 DNA: TGTGCCAGCAGCACTACTAGCGGGGGGCCCGACGAGCAGTACGTC.